Given below is one T cell receptor (beta chain) in context. The data were obtained in a study of blood T cell repertoires in COVID-19. Study overall: The origin of the acute and convalescent COVID-19 samples was the United States, Italy and Spain. T cells, B-cell-depleted T cells, or PBMCs supplied cDNA or gDNA.

Data came from immunoSEQ multiplex PCR; TCRdb stores just in-frame clones and leaves some out. This table holds 250,000 to 350,000 clones, roughly nine tenths found once. The CDR3 runs to 14 residues. Germline V CDR1 and CDR2: LNHNV, YYDKDF (reference sequence). Trimming cost V 6 bases and J 8 bases, with 17 bases left between them. The chain has TRBV15 and TRBJ2-4; D might be TRBD1 (6 bases). The receptor was isolated from a man younger than 35 with active or convalescent COVID-19. Sequenced: peripheral blood. The CDR3 region has the DNA TGTGCCACCAGGGGGGATTTGGGGGCGGACATTCAGTACTTC. Protein product: CATRGDLGADIQYF.